This T cell receptor (beta chain) is drawn from a study of blood T cell repertoires in COVID-19. Original data processing: Scientists estimated how many nucleated cells there were by amplifying reference gene primers. Assay used: immunoSEQ multiplex PCR; TCRdb lists only in-frame clones, some missing. The DNA gave D and trimming, while V, J and clone size come from that table. The data hold around 55,000 clones, with 75% to 95% observed a single time. The CDR3 is 15 residues long. V was pared by 5 bases and J by 4 bases, with 7 bases of the junction left unmatched. Germline lookup yields CDR1 SGHTA and CDR2 FQGTGA.

The sample comprised peripheral blood. J is TRBJ2-1 and V is TRBV7-3, with 8 bases that match TRBD2. This clonotype was obtained from a human donor with active COVID-19. The donor label of this sample is uncertain. In DNA form, the CDR3 reads TGTGCCAGCAGCACCGGGAGGGGGGTTTACAATGAGCAGTTCTTC. This encodes CASSTGRGVYNEQFF.